The T cell receptor (beta chain) under discussion was sequenced for a study of T cell responses to AZD1222 COVID-19 vaccine. Study results and caveats: Donors were largely white British and mainly female; clonal diversity was possibly underestimated. Within unmutated variant regions lay the reported targets of nearly half of spike-specific TCRs. Every sample of the repertoires postdated the peak T cell response. Breadth and depth of Spike-specific TCRs rose after two AZD1222 doses.

As regards this clone: What it recognizes is unknown.

TCRdb's table, derived via immunoSEQ multiplex PCR, lists solely in-frame clones and lacks some. In the table there are under 150,000 clones, about 92% of which are singletons. This clonotype was sampled from an adult in good health. Sequencing was performed on peripheral blood, taken on day 0 of AZD1222 vaccination.

CDR3 residues: CASSDPGQAHYEQYF. CDR3 bases: TGTGCCAGCAGTGATCCGGGACAGGCCCACTACGAGCAGTACTTC. The chain is built from TRBV6-1 and TRBJ2-7; 8 nucleotides align to TRBD1. The germline V gene has CDR1 MNHNS and CDR2 SASEGT. This CDR3 is built from 15 residues. V lost 3 bases, J lost 3 bases, and 7 bases stayed unmatched.